This T cell receptor beta chain originates from a study of cytomegalovirus exposure and HLA in healthy donors. General study findings and limits: Cytomegalovirus association was assigned to 150 to 200 TCR beta chains. Within the 100 to 150 validation repertoires, first-cohort TCR clusters tended to co-occur, according to a later analysis.

V was pared by 4 bases and J by 3 bases, with 13 bases of the junction left unmatched. This CDR3 has 19 amino acids. From germline, CDR1 is MGHRA and CDR2 YSYEKL. For this clone: What it recognizes is unknown.

The repertoire was sequenced with immunoSEQ multiplex PCR; TCRdb's copy has only in-frame clones and lacks some. The data hold about 140,000 clones, with 88% observed a single time. The chain carries TRBV4-1 and TRBJ2-7; 15 nucleotides agree with TRBD2. Sequences were obtained from PBMCs. This TCR was recovered from a woman aged 18-30 years in good health and CMV-seropositive. CDR3 in amino acids: CASSRGGLAGGIGVYEQYF. CDR3 sequence (DNA): TGCGCCAGCAGCCGGGGGGGACTAGCGGGAGGAATCGGCGTCTACGAGCAGTACTTC.